This T cell receptor (beta chain) was captured by sequencing in a study of human T cells and chemical hapten exposure. Time point specified: pre-sensitization, week 0. The treatment here: therapeutic diphenylcyclopropenone sensitization with weekly scalp DPC. Investigators collected blood before applying each patch test. Trimming took off 3 bases at V and 5 bases at J, with 19 bases between the two ends. This CDR3 has 16 residues. Germline V gene lookup returns CDR1 DFQATT and CDR2 SNEGSKA (reference sequence). The library put unique molecular identifiers onto individual cDNA molecules. One entry per CDR3 protein results from TCRdb running MiXCR on the RACE reads. The repertoire has 250,000 or so distinct CDR3 sequences, approximately 7.5% of them found once; the top ten carry 1.2%.

The J gene is TRBJ2-2, the V gene TRBV20-1, with D possibly TRBD2 on 5 matching bases. This receptor was obtained from a young man with alopecia areata. Some clones in this sample may be carry-over from other donors' samples. The sample here was whole blood, taken in connection with sensitization to the hapten diphenylcyclopropenone (DPC). This CDR3 reads CSASLRQATSTGELFF. The CDR3 DNA reads TGCAGTGCTAGTCTCAGGCAGGCCACTAGTACCGGGGAGCTGTTTTTT.